This TCR beta chain stems from a study of somatic mutations in cytotoxic T cells in rheumatoid arthritis. Here immunoSEQ multiplex PCR was the method, and the copy in TCRdb shows in-frame clones only, minus some. Of roughly 23,000 clones listed, about 77% are singletons. Flow cytometry served to check the purity of CD4+ and CD8+ cells, which were isolated by positive magnetic bead selection. The origin of this receptor is an adult with rheumatoid arthritis. The sample was CD8+ T cells sorted from blood.

CDR3 amino acids: CATSSRARASNQPQHF. CDR3 in DNA: TGTGCCACCAGCTCCCGCGCCAGGGCGAGCAATCAGCCCCAGCATTTT. The chain carries TRBV15 and TRBJ1-5; tentatively, D is TRBD1 (5 bases). CDR1 and CDR2 from the germline V gene are LNHNV and YYDKDF (reference sequence). Trimming took off 5 bases at V and 1 base at J, with 15 bases between the two ends. This CDR3 comprises 16 residues.